The 16 T cell receptor beta chains given below trace back to one sample, sequenced in a study of tumor and adjacent non-tumor tissue in lung cancer. The library came from three nested PCR rounds adapted from ARM-PCR protocols. TCRdb reprocessed the multiplex PCR reads with MiXCR, giving one entry per CDR3 protein. The table includes just over 200,000 distinct CDR3 sequences, 60% to 75% detected once. No cell sorting was done before RNA was extracted from the tissue. Sequencing used lung tumor tissue. The source of these receptors is a man in his 60s with non-small cell lung cancer.

As for this clonotype: The germline gene is not matched at one end of the junction; a read error may be the cause. The chain links TRBV6-5 to TRBJ2-2; perhaps D is TRBD1 or TRBD2 (5 bases each). The CDR3 contains 16 residues. Germline lookup yields CDR1 MNHEY and CDR2 SVGAGI. CDR3 DNA sequence: TGTGCCAGCAGTTATTTAGGGACGGCGAACACCCGGGAGCTGTTTTTT. Its protein product is CASSYLGTANTRELFF.

CDR3 coding DNA: TGCAGTGCTCCTAAGACAGGGATGCAAGATACTCAGTACTTC. It yields the protein CSAPKTGMQDTQYF. The V and J genes are TRBV20-1 and TRBJ2-5; TRBD1 matches 7 bases. The germline V gene has CDR1 DFQATT and CDR2 SNEGSKA (reference sequence). V trimming: 5 bases; J trimming: 11 bases; junction bases outside the gene matches: 17. The CDR3 is 14 amino acids.

This rearrangement joins TRBV12-3 or TRBV12-4 to TRBJ2-1; possibly TRBD2 for D (5 bases). Trimming stripped 3 bases from V and 6 bases from J, with 15 bases between. This CDR3 comprises 15 residues. The CDR3 protein is CASSLSGKLPNEQFF. The CDR3 DNA sequence: TGTGCCAGCAGTTTGTCCGGGAAACTCCCCAATGAGCAGTTCTTC.

V and J are TRBV6-1 and TRBJ1-6; D ambiguous. Per the germline V gene, CDR1 is MNHNS and CDR2 is SASEGT. Between the trimmed V and J ends, which lost 2 bases and 9 bases, there was a span of 11 bases. CDR3 length: 14 residues. DNA for the CDR3: TGTGCCAGCAGTGAATCGCAGCCCACTTCACCCCTCCACTTT. Its translation is CASSESQPTSPLHF.

The table lists this clonotype with a count of one. This may come from a read error, since a much larger clone is one base off. The V and J genes are TRBV6-1 and TRBJ2-3, with TRBD2 matching 11 bases. The germline gives CDR1 MNHNS, CDR2 SASEGT. The CDR3 is made up of 15 amino acids. V lost 11 bases and J lost 5; bases outside the gene matches: 12. CDR3 sequence: CAGALAGGRGDTQYF. The CDR3 coding sequence is TGTGCCGGCGCCCTAGCGGGAGGCCGGGGAGATACGCAGTATTTT.

This clonotype was seen just once. Its ends do not fully match the called genes, so a read error is possible. The V call is TRBV10-3, the J call TRBJ1-3, with D perhaps TRBD1 (5 bases). The CDR3 sequence is 13 residues long. CDR1 is ENHRY, CDR2 SYGVKD, per germline. Written as DNA, the CDR3 is TGTGCCATCTGGTCGGGACCGGAGAACACCTTATATTTT. Its translation is CAIWSGPENTLYF.

CDR3 residues: CASSELVSYSNQPQHF. The CDR3 region has the DNA TGTGCCAGCAGTGAATTGGTCAGTTATAGCAATCAGCCCCAGCATTTT. The genes are TRBV6-1 and TRBJ1-5; D not certain. The CDR3 sequence is 16 residues long. From germline, CDR1 is MNHNS and CDR2 SASEGT. V shed 2 bases and J shed 0 bases, with 11 bases lying between them.

A word on this clonotype: It is likely a read error, because the conserved phenylalanine at the end of the CDR3 is missing. The chain has TRBV11-1 and TRBJ2-7; D may be TRBD2 (5 bases). This CDR3 is 14 amino acids long. CDR1 is SGHAT and CDR2 is FQDESV in the germline V gene (reference sequence). The V end was cut by 5 bases, the J end by 2 bases, with 13 bases between. Written as DNA, the CDR3 is TGTGCCAGCAGCAGCGGCTCCCCTCCCTACGAGCAGTACATC. Translation gives CASSSGSPPYEQYI.

The chain recombines TRBV20-1 with TRBJ2-1; D remains ambiguous. The CDR3 is made up of 11 amino acids. Looked up from germline, CDR1 is DFQATT and CDR2 is SNEGSKA (reference sequence). CDR3 nucleotide sequence: TGCGGTGTCTCCCAGTGGAATGAGCAGTTCTTC. It encodes CGVSQWNEQFF.

This clonotype came up many times. This chain joins TRBV11-2 and TRBJ2-7, with D tentatively TRBD1 or TRBD2 (7 bases each). The CDR3 consists of 12 residues. Per the germline V gene, CDR1 is SGHAT and CDR2 is FQNNGV. Between the trimmed V and J ends, which lost 10 bases and 0 bases, there was a span of 10 bases. CDR3 region: CATGGGSYEQYF. As DNA, the CDR3 is TGTGCCACAGGGGGGGGCTCCTACGAGCAGTACTTC.

Concerning this clonotype itself: A much larger clone differs from this one at a single base, so this may be a read error. The rearrangement links TRBV20-1 to TRBJ2-5; D remains ambiguous. CDR3 length: 13 residues. Germline CDR1 DFQATT, CDR2 SNEGSKA (reference sequence). The CDR3 nucleotides are TGCAGTGCTAGATCTCCTGGTAAAGAGACCCAGAACTTC. Amino acids: CSARSPGKETQNF.

The V gene is TRBV4-1, the J gene TRBJ1-6; D not resolved. V was trimmed by 7 bases and J by 7 bases, leaving 17 bases between them. Germline CDR1 and CDR2: MGHRA and YSYEKL. There are 15 residues in the CDR3. This CDR3 is CASNHAREINSPLHF. CDR3 DNA sequence: TGCGCCAGCAACCACGCCCGGGAGATAAATTCACCCCTCCACTTT.

On this clonotype itself: A much larger clone is a single base away; this may be a read error. The V gene is TRBV20-1, the J gene TRBJ2-7, with 12 positions matching TRBD2. The germline V gene has CDR1 DFQATT and CDR2 SNEGSKA (reference sequence). Losses at the gene ends were 5 bases for V and 10 bases for J; bases not matched to a gene: 12. The CDR3 loop spans 14 amino acids. The CDR3 is CSASPTSGGWDQYF. The CDR3 bases are TGCAGTGCTTCCCCCACTAGCGGGGGGTGGGATCAGTACTTC.

CDR3 bases: TGTGCCAGCAGCTTGGCGGGAGGTCTGGTCTATGGCTACACCTTC. This sequence encodes CASSLAGGLVYGYTF. V gene TRBV5-4 combines with J gene TRBJ1-2; D gene ambiguous. V was cut by 0 bases and J by 4 bases, with 13 bases left in between. The CDR3 spans 15 residues. The germline V gene has CDR1 SGHNT and CDR2 YYREEE (reference sequence).

Worth noting for this clonotype: One end of the junction does not line up with germline, which may come from a read error. The chain carries TRBV4-2 and TRBJ2-5; perhaps TRBD2 as D (5 bases). The germline gives CDR1 LGHNA, CDR2 YNFKEQ. The CDR3 spans 13 residues. The CDR3 nucleotides read TGTGCCAGAAGCCAAGATAGTAGGGAGACCCAGTATTTC. Translation gives CARSQDSRETQYF.

CDR3 DNA: TGTGGTAGCCGCCGGGACAGGAACACCGGGGAGCTGTTTTTT. Its protein is CGSRRDRNTGELFF. The V and J genes are TRBV11-3 and TRBJ2-2, with 7 bases fitting TRBD1. Germline-derived CDR1 and CDR2 are SGHNT and YENEEA. This CDR3 contains 14 residues.